This TCR beta chain was documented in a study of technical replicates of blood from a few donors. The table came from immunoSEQ multiplex PCR; TCRdb's copy has only in-frame clones and leaves some out. Here the sample spans about 13,000 clones, around 79% being singletons. Germline values: CDR1 SNHLY, CDR2 FYNNEI. V lost 6 bases to trimming and J lost 3 bases, with 12 bases between them. This CDR3 has 14 amino acids. Sequencing was done on a sample of PBMCs. The clonotype originates from a human donor in good health. The chain carries TRBV2 and TRBJ1-5; D not certain. CDR3 protein: CASREDGTNQPQHF. The CDR3 DNA sequence: TGTGCCAGCAGGGAGGACGGAACCAATCAGCCCCAGCATTTT.